The 23 T cell receptor beta chains below were found in one sample sequenced in a study of T-cell reconstitution after alpha-beta-depleted transplantation in children. Unique molecular identifiers were incorporated during preparation of the TCRbeta library. TCRdb redid the calling of the PCR reads with MiXCR, one entry per CDR3 protein. The table has some 200,000 distinct CDR3 sequences, roughly 14% seen once; the top ten hold over 10%. The specimen comprised PBMCs from the stem cell graft donor, sampled from the stem cell graft. These receptor sequences come from a human donor who donated a stem cell graft to a child with acute lymphoblastic leukemia.

This clonotype was counted at least ten times. This chain links TRBV20-1 with TRBJ2-5; 9 bases are a match to TRBD2. The V and J ends lost 5 bases and 5 bases, in that order; junction bases with no gene match: 12. Germline assignment: CDR1 DFQATT and CDR2 SNEGSKA (reference sequence). The CDR3 has 15 amino acids. The CDR3 region has the DNA TGCAGTGCTCACCGTTTGGGCGGGAGGGAGGAGACCCAGTACTTC. Amino acids: CSAHRLGGREETQYF.

This clonotype was seen ten or more times. This chain connects TRBV5-1 to TRBJ1-1; perhaps TRBD1 as D (5 bases). CDR3 length equals 16 residues. The V gene's germline CDR1 is SGHRS and CDR2 YFSETQ. V lost 0 bases, J lost 5 bases, and 17 bases lay in between. The CDR3 bases are TGCGCCAGCAGCTTGGGGGGCCCGGGAAAGGGGACTGAAGCTTTCTTT. This codes for CASSLGGPGKGTEAFF.

Many counts were recorded for this clonotype. V gene TRBV6-2 or TRBV6-3 combines with J gene TRBJ2-1; D remains ambiguous. In germline, CDR1 is MNHEY, CDR2 SVGEGT. The V end was cut by 3 bases, the J end by 8 bases, with 26 bases between. This CDR3 spans 18 amino acids. CDR3: CASSYLTTPLGAIDEQFF. In nucleotides, the CDR3 is TGTGCCAGCAGTTATTTAACTACCCCTTTGGGTGCAATCGATGAGCAGTTCTTC.

This clonotype was detected only a few times. The chain carries TRBV20-1 and TRBJ1-2, with a possible D match to TRBD1 (5 bases). Germline CDR1 DFQATT, CDR2 SNEGSKA (reference sequence). Trimming stripped 3 bases from V and 4 bases from J, with 12 bases between. The CDR3 is made up of 13 amino acids. Here the CDR3 reads CSASRGESYGYTF. CDR3 DNA sequence: TGCAGTGCTAGTCGGGGGGAGAGCTATGGCTACACCTTC.

J is TRBJ2-7 and V is TRBV5-1; D might be TRBD1 (6 bases). CDR3 length equals 13 residues. The V gene lost 7 bases and the J gene lost 4 bases, with 15 bases spanning the gap. Germline V gene sequence: CDR1 SGHRS, CDR2 YFSETQ. This CDR3 is CASSRTGPYEQYF. CDR3 sequence (DNA): TGCGCCAGCTCGCGCACAGGGCCATACGAGCAGTACTTC.

The table lists this clonotype with many counts. This chain joins TRBV5-1 and TRBJ2-1, with a weak D call TRBD1 (5 bases). The CDR3 sequence is 14 residues long. Trimming removed 0 bases at V and 4 bases at J, with 8 bases between. Germline CDR1 is SGHRS and CDR2 is YFSETQ. The DNA for the CDR3 is TGCGCCAGCAGCTTGGACAGGCTATACAATGAGCAGTTCTTC. Its protein product is CASSLDRLYNEQFF.

Concerning this clonotype: This may be a read error, as it is one base from a much larger clone. This chain uses TRBV6-1 with TRBJ2-1; weak D call: TRBD1 (5 bases). V was cut by 5 bases and J by 5 bases, with 22 bases left in between. CDR3 length: 17 amino acids. In germline, CDR1 is MNHNS, CDR2 SASEGT. The CDR3 sequence is CASSQIQGGLGDNEQFF. The CDR3 nucleotides read TGTGCCAGCAGTCAGATCCAGGGTGGGTTAGGCGACAATGAGCAGTTCTTC.

The rearrangement links TRBV30 to TRBJ2-2; D remains unclear. The CDR3 totals 13 residues. Trimming shortened V by 0 bases and J by 6 bases, and 8 bases separated the two germline ends. Germline CDR1 GTSNPN, CDR2 SVGIG (reference sequence). The CDR3 spells CAWSVSVAGELFF. The DNA for the CDR3 is TGTGCCTGGAGTGTCAGTGTCGCCGGGGAGCTGTTTTTT.

This clonotype was recorded many times. This chain links TRBV29-1 with TRBJ2-1; D is perhaps TRBD1 or TRBD2 (5 bases each). Germline V lookup: CDR1 SQVTM, CDR2 ANQGSEA. The CDR3 has 19 amino acids. The V gene lost 2 bases and the J gene lost 9 bases, with 32 bases spanning the gap. Here the CDR3 reads CSVEWPSLGALPQEVEQFF. The CDR3 bases are TGCAGCGTTGAATGGCCCTCCCTCGGGGCTCTACCCCAGGAAGTTGAGCAGTTCTTC.

In this sample, this clonotype turned up many times. The CDR3 DNA reads as TGCGCCAGCAGCCATGGACAACAGAACACTGAAGCTTTCTTT. It codes for CASSHGQQNTEAFF. The chain recombines TRBV5-1 with TRBJ1-1, with D possibly TRBD1 on 5 matching bases. Germline V CDR1 and CDR2: SGHRS, YFSETQ. The CDR3 length is 14 residues. V lost 4 bases to trimming and J lost 1 base, with 11 bases between them.

This clonotype has a single count. The V and J genes are TRBV20-1 and TRBJ2-5; D may be TRBD1 (5 bases). Germline values: CDR1 DFQATT, CDR2 SNEGSKA (reference sequence). V lost 2 bases to trimming and J lost 4 bases, with 8 bases between them. CDR3 size: 12 residues. The CDR3 DNA reads TGCAGTGCTAGATTTGGGGCAGAGACCCAGTACTTC. It translates to CSARFGAETQYF.

The sample holds many counts of this clonotype. This rearrangement joins TRBV7-9 to TRBJ1-3, with D uncertain. V was cut by 7 bases and J by 0 bases, with 13 bases left in between. The CDR3 length is 15 residues. The germline CDR1 and CDR2 sequences are SEHNR and FQNEAQ (reference sequence). In DNA, the CDR3 is TGTGCCAGCACCGCGACGCAGGACTCTGGAAACACCATATATTTT. Translating it yields CASTATQDSGNTIYF.

There are many counts of this clonotype. V is TRBV12-3 or TRBV12-4 and J is TRBJ2-3; no firm D call. Trimming shortened V by 6 bases and J by 2 bases, and 9 bases separated the two germline ends. The CDR3 is 13 residues long. The CDR3 reads CASRLGNTDTQYF. CDR3 nucleotides: TGTGCCAGCAGATTGGGGAACACAGATACGCAGTATTTT.

This clonotype was observed at least ten times. The V call is TRBV10-2, the J call TRBJ1-5, with D uncertain. Germline V gene data show CDR1 as WSHSY and CDR2 as SAAADI. V dropped 3 bases and J dropped 7 bases, with 7 bases sitting between them. CDR3 size: 12 residues. CDR3 protein: CASSELAQPQHF. The CDR3 bases are TGCGCCAGCAGTGAATTGGCGCAGCCCCAGCATTTT.

The table lists this clonotype with many counts. This chain connects TRBV5-1 to TRBJ2-1; 8 bases map to TRBD2. J gave up 9 bases and V 4 bases, and 12 bases lay outside the gene matches. This CDR3 is 15 amino acids long. Germline-derived CDR1 and CDR2 are SGHRS and YFSETQ. The CDR3 loop is CASSPGLVRGGEQFF. The CDR3 region has the DNA TGCGCCAGCAGCCCGGGACTAGTGCGAGGTGGTGAGCAGTTCTTC. Full variable domain (missing parts from reference TRBV5-1 and TRBJ2-1): KAGVTQTPRYLIKTRGQQVTLSCSPISGHRSVSWYQQTPGQGLQFLFEYFSETQRNKGNFPGRFSGRQFSNSRSEMNVSTLELGDSALYLCASSPGLVRGGEQFFGPGTRLTVL.

At least ten counts were recorded for this clonotype. The chain combines TRBV5-1 with TRBJ2-1, with D uncertain. This CDR3 comprises 15 residues. Between the trimmed V and J ends, which lost 0 bases and 2 bases, there was a span of 9 bases. Germline V gene sequence: CDR1 SGHRS, CDR2 YFSETQ. The CDR3: CASSLDGGTYNEQFF. The CDR3 DNA sequence: TGCGCCAGCAGCTTGGATGGCGGAACCTACAATGAGCAGTTCTTC.

The chain employs TRBV10-3 and TRBJ2-3, with TRBD2 matching over 10 bases. V gave up 4 bases and J gave up 6 bases; unmatched junction bases: 7. Germline-derived CDR1 and CDR2 are ENHRY and SYGVKD. The CDR3 is 15 residues long. The CDR3 sequence: CAISVAGGTADTQYF. CDR3 sequence (DNA): TGTGCCATCAGTGTAGCGGGAGGCACGGCGGATACGCAGTATTTT.

This clonotype showed up many times. The chain joins TRBV7-2 to TRBJ2-1; perhaps D is TRBD1 or TRBD2 (6 bases each). V lost 0 bases and J 6 bases, leaving 9 bases between the germline ends. This CDR3 comprises 14 residues. Germline V gives CDR1 SGHTA, CDR2 FQGNSA. CDR3: CASSLAGGSNEQFF. The CDR3 DNA is TGTGCCAGCAGCTTAGCGGGGGGCTCCAATGAGCAGTTCTTC.

This clonotype was counted at least ten times. This chain uses TRBV7-8 with TRBJ2-3; D perhaps matches TRBD2 (6 bases). Germline CDR1 and CDR2: SGHVS and FQNEAQ. The CDR3 runs 18 residues. Trimming shortened V by 1 base and J by 0 bases, and 17 bases separated the two germline ends. This chain's CDR3 is CASSLVWRADTSTDTQYF. CDR3 sequence (DNA): TGTGCCAGCAGCTTAGTGTGGAGGGCTGACACTAGCACAGATACGCAGTATTTT. Complete variable domain (other parts from reference TRBV7-8 and TRBJ2-3): GAGVSQSPRYKVAKRGQDVALRCDPISGHVSLFWYQQALGQGPEFLTYFQNEAQLDKSGLPSDRFFAERPEGSVSTLKIQRTQQEDSAVYLCASSLVWRADTSTDTQYFGPGTRLTVL.

This clonotype was seen repeatedly, ten times or more. V usage is TRBV5-5 and J usage is TRBJ1-5; unclear D gene. The germline V and J ends were trimmed by 4 bases and 0 bases, with 11 bases remaining between them. The CDR3 length is 15 residues. Germline V gives CDR1 SGHKS, CDR2 YYEKEE (reference sequence). The CDR3 sequence: CASSRGQYSNQPQHF. Written as DNA, the CDR3 is TGTGCCAGCAGCCGCGGCCAATATAGCAATCAGCCCCAGCATTTT.

This clonotype is labeled as medium-sized. This chain links TRBV7-2 with TRBJ2-3, with D perhaps matching TRBD2 (5 bases). The V gene's germline CDR1 is SGHTA and CDR2 FQGNSA. Trimming removed 4 bases from V and 6 bases from J, with 17 bases in between. The CDR3 covers 15 residues. The CDR3 DNA is TGTGCCAGCAGCTCCCCCATGGAGGCCTCCGATACGCAGTATTTT. Protein product: CASSSPMEASDTQYF.

The table lists this clonotype with many counts. This chain joins TRBV5-6 and TRBJ1-5; the D is unclear. CDR1 and CDR2 from the germline V gene are SGHDT and YYEEEE. V lost 0 bases and J 5 bases, leaving 9 bases between the germline ends. The CDR3 runs 14 residues. The CDR3 nucleotides are TGTGCCAGCAGCTTGGGTGCGGGAGATCAGCCCCAGCATTTT. This translates into CASSLGAGDQPQHF.

The CDR3 DNA reads TGCGCCAGCTGGAGGGGGCCCAACTCTGGGGCCAACGTCCTGACTTTC. Amino acid sequence: CASWRGPNSGANVLTF. J is TRBJ2-6 and V is TRBV5-1, with D perhaps matching TRBD1 (7 bases). Trimming cost V 7 bases and J 0 bases, with 14 bases left between them. The CDR3 is made up of 16 amino acids. CDR1 is SGHRS, CDR2 YFSETQ, per germline.